This entry features one T cell receptor (beta chain) sequence. There is no known antigen for this receptor. Within one base of it there is no much larger clone, and no base qualities were kept. High-throughput TCR beta sequencing profiled peripheral blood CD8+ and CD4+ T cells from healthy donors, Susac syndrome patients and multiple sclerosis patients. Susac syndrome patients met recently defined diagnostic criteria for definite or probable disease. Bulk CD8+ and CD4+ T cells were purified by magnetic negative isolation, whereas CD8+ TEMRA cells were enriched by FACS. Blood was drawn into EDTA tubes, processed within 24 hours, and PBMCs were isolated by density gradient centrifugation. PBMCs intended for TCR sequencing were cryopreserved in liquid nitrogen and thawed later in a water bath at 37 degrees C. The sorted or isolated CD4+, CD8+ and CD8+ TEMRA cells reached a purity of at least 90%. From the cysteine through the valine, the CDR3 covers 13 amino acids. Just the 39-base CDR3 DNA is kept, in frame starting at base 1. Taken from the germline V gene (reference sequence), the CDR1 and CDR2 loops are LNHDA and SQIVND. Trimming costs V 6 bases and J 3 bases, and their ends lie 12 bases apart.

This sample is drawn from a study of CD8 T cells in Susac syndrome (dated by TCRdb to the late 2010s). Broadly, across the study: Of the Susac syndrome patients who were sequenced, under 10 were in clinical remission while five or six had clinically active disease. At blood withdrawal, Susac syndrome patients were therapy-naive, treated with corticosteroids (with IVIg additionally given to some), or treated with IVIg alone. Whether CD8+ T cell activation and differentiation in Susac syndrome was antigen driven was tested using repertoire sequencing. Paper-wide results and their limitations: In patients with Susac syndrome, the CD4+ T cell repertoire showed no detectable clonal expansion. The number of individuals in the TCR sequencing and HLA analysis was recognized as being relatively small.

RNA was extracted using the RNeasy kit, and roughly 0.45 to 1 microgram was reverse transcribed with random hexamers. TCR beta CDR3 regions were amplified with the immunoSEQ multiplex PCR assay covering 54 Vbeta and 13 Jbeta segments. PCR amplification bias was corrected by using a synthetic template baseline for primer optimization and computational correction. The authors' analysis ran thus. Reads were annotated to V, D and J genes according to IMGT and were analyzed with immunoSEQ Analyzer, with only productive sequences retained. Clonality was computed as one minus Shannon entropy normalized by log2 of the number of productive unique sequences. For each patient and control, public and private clones were evaluated among the 100 most prevalent clones. Clones were defined as Susac-specific when absent from the healthy and MS cohorts, from about a thousand published viral clones and from other ImmuneACCESS disease sequences. TCRdb applied fastp at Q25 and MiXCR to the public reads, then kept only in-frame beta chains. Identical CDR3 proteins give one entry, which carries the most common genes and DNA. The V and J calls follow TCRdb's processing rather than the paper's. This sample comprises approximately 160,000 distinct CDR3 sequences, approximately 95% of them detected only once. Of the sample, about 0.12% falls within the top ten clones.

The chain was built from TRBV19 and TRBJ2-7, with the D gene not confidently named. This TCR was sampled from a human donor with Susac syndrome. Sequencing used CD4+ T cells from PBMCs. The CDR3 region: CASSKGSGYEQYV. DNA sequence: TGTGCCAGTAGCAAAGGTTCGGGCTACGAGCAGTACGTC.